The 21 T cell receptor beta chains below come from one sample, sequenced in a study of CD8 T cells in ankylosing spondylitis. From the 5' RACE reads, TCRdb called clonotypes with MiXCR, one entry per CDR3 protein. Of approximately 140,000 distinct CDR3 sequences in the sample, around 8.5% were seen once. Sequenced input: blood, either unsorted or a sorted T cell fraction (not recorded which). Receptors originate from a male donor with ankylosing spondylitis or in good health (not recorded which).

This chain joins TRBV29-1 and TRBJ2-1; unclear D gene. This CDR3 has 12 residues. V lost 6 bases to trimming and J lost 12 bases, with 18 bases between them. CDR1 is SQVTM, CDR2 ANQGSEA, per germline. In DNA form, the CDR3 reads TGCAGCGTCGGTGGTCACCCTTCGAGGCAGTTCTTC. Amino acids: CSVGGHPSRQFF.

This clonotype was seen many times. The rearrangement joins TRBV5-6 to TRBJ2-7, with 9 bases fitting TRBD1. The CDR3 consists of 16 residues. V trimming: 4 bases; J trimming: 1 base; junction bases outside the gene matches: 9. Germline assignment: CDR1 SGHDT and CDR2 YYEEEE. CDR3 loop: CASSGAGTGTSYEQYF. CDR3 DNA sequence: TGTGCCAGCAGCGGGGCCGGGACAGGGACTTCCTACGAGCAGTACTTC.

The chain combines TRBV5-1 with TRBJ2-7; TRBD1 might be the D (6 bases). CDR1 is SGHRS, CDR2 YFSETQ, per germline. The CDR3 runs to 15 residues. V was cut by 3 bases and J by 2 bases, with 15 bases left in between. The CDR3 DNA follows: TGCGCCAGCAGCTCATGGGTGGGGGCGGCCTACGAGCAGTACTTC. It codes for CASSSWVGAAYEQYF.

Ten or more counts support this clonotype. The chain links TRBV6-1 to TRBJ2-3, with TRBD2 matching 10 bases. CDR1 and CDR2 from the germline V gene are MNHNS and SASEGT. J lost 5 bases, V lost 0 bases, and 5 bases had no gene match. This CDR3 has 16 residues. The CDR3 DNA is TGTGCCAGCAGTGAAGCGGGGTTAGCGGGAGGAGATACGCAGTATTTT. This codes for CASSEAGLAGGDTQYF.

This clonotype was seen many times. The chain links TRBV10-3 to TRBJ1-4; 7 nucleotides line up with TRBD1. The CDR3 sequence is 16 residues long. The germline gives CDR1 ENHRY, CDR2 SYGVKD. J lost 0 bases, V lost 4 bases, and 5 bases had no gene match. The CDR3 sequence: CAISVDRAATNEKLFF. CDR3 coding DNA: TGTGCCATCAGTGTCGACAGGGCTGCAACTAATGAAAAACTGTTTTTT.

This clonotype is a singleton in its sample. A read error may be the cause here, since a much bigger clone is one base away. Because it lacks the conserved phenylalanine or tryptophan at the end, this CDR3 is likely a read error. The rearrangement joins TRBV7-3 to TRBJ2-3, with D perhaps matching TRBD2 (5 bases). This CDR3 is 16 amino acids long. Trimming shortened V by 6 bases and J by 0 bases, and 16 bases separated the two germline ends. Germline CDR1 reads SGHTA; CDR2 reads FQGTGA. CDR3 DNA sequence: TGTGCCAGCAGTCCTAGGCCAGAGCGGAGCACAGATACGCAGTATTCT. Its translation: CASSPRPERSTDTQYS.

This clonotype was seen repeatedly, ten times or more. This chain links TRBV7-9 with TRBJ2-3; D is undetermined. CDR3 size: 14 residues. Deletions cut 0 bases from V and 0 bases from J, with 4 bases between. The germline gives CDR1 SEHNR, CDR2 FQNEAQ (reference sequence). Written as DNA, the CDR3 is TGTGCCAGCAGCTTAGCGTTGAGCACAGATACGCAGTATTTT. Amino acid sequence: CASSLALSTDTQYF.

This clonotype has at least ten counts. The V gene is TRBV5-5, the J gene TRBJ2-7, with D uncertain. The CDR3 length is 14 residues. Trimming took off 4 bases at V and 2 bases at J, with 13 bases between the two ends. Germline assignment: CDR1 SGHKS and CDR2 YYEKEE (reference sequence). The CDR3 region is CASSGPRQTYEQYF. The CDR3 region has the DNA TGTGCCAGCAGCGGCCCGCGGCAGACCTACGAGCAGTACTTC.

This chain uses TRBV28 with TRBJ1-2, with 9 nucleotides matching TRBD1. V shed 1 base and J 4 bases; nucleotides not matched to a gene: 7. Germline V gives CDR1 MDHEN, CDR2 SYDVKM. The length of the CDR3 is 16 residues. The CDR3 nucleotides read TGTGCCAGCAGTTTATTCTTGGGACAGGGTCTCTATGGCTACACCTTC. This encodes CASSLFLGQGLYGYTF.

This clonotype was detected a few times. This chain links TRBV20-1 with TRBJ2-5; D ambiguous. Trimming pared 1 base from V and 5 bases from J, leaving 11 bases between. CDR1 and CDR2 from the germline V gene are DFQATT and SNEGSKA (reference sequence). The CDR3 is 13 amino acids. Here the CDR3 reads CSARVHLRETQYF. The CDR3, as DNA: TGCAGTGCTAGAGTACATCTGCGGGAGACCCAGTACTTC.

This clonotype has a handful of counts. The chain combines TRBV4-3 with TRBJ2-3, with D perhaps TRBD2 (5 bases). Germline CDR1 reads LGHNA; CDR2 reads YSLEER. Trimming pared 3 bases from V and 3 bases from J, leaving 10 bases between. The CDR3 consists of 14 residues. The DNA for the CDR3 is TGCGCCAGCAGCCAGGACCAGCGGACAGATACGCAGTATTTT. It translates to CASSQDQRTDTQYF.

This clonotype was picked up many times. V is TRBV20-1 and J is TRBJ2-7, with a weak D call TRBD2 (6 bases). The CDR3 is 12 residues long. Trimming removed 6 bases at V and 1 base at J, with 10 bases between. The germline V gene encodes CDR1 DFQATT and CDR2 SNEGSKA (reference sequence). The CDR3 nucleotides are TGCAGTGCCGACGGGAGATCCTACGAGCAGTACTTC. Its translation is CSADGRSYEQYF.

This clonotype was detected ten times or more. The rearrangement uses TRBV7-3 and TRBJ2-2; 10 nucleotides match TRBD1. CDR1 is SGHTA, CDR2 FQGTGA, per germline. This CDR3 has 14 residues. V lost 5 bases, J lost 6 bases, and 3 bases stayed unmatched. Written as DNA, the CDR3 is TGTGCCAGCAGCAGGGACAGGGGTCCCGGGGAGCTGTTTTTT. This codes for CASSRDRGPGELFF.

In its sample, this clonotype ranks as medium-sized. The chain is built from TRBV20-1 and TRBJ2-5; TRBD2 matches at 8 bases. The CDR3 has 15 amino acids. Germline CDR1 is DFQATT and CDR2 is SNEGSKA (reference sequence). With V trimmed by 2 bases and J by 0 bases, 5 bases remained unmatched. CDR3 in DNA: TGCAGTGCTAGACCGGCGGGAGGTAACCAAGAGACCCAGTACTTC. Residues: CSARPAGGNQETQYF.

In this sample, this clonotype turned up many times. The CDR3 loop reads CASTLGGAGARDTQYF. As DNA, the CDR3 is TGCGCCAGCACTCTGGGAGGAGCGGGAGCCAGAGATACGCAGTATTTT. The V and J genes are TRBV5-1 and TRBJ2-3; TRBD2 matches at 8 bases. Germline CDR1 SGHRS, CDR2 YFSETQ. The CDR3 consists of 16 residues. Trimming removed 6 bases from V and 5 bases from J; junction bases left unmatched: 14.

This clonotype was recorded at least ten times. The genes are TRBV6-1 and TRBJ2-3, with 7 bases that match TRBD2. The trim removed 5 bases at V and 2 bases at J, leaving 4 bases unmatched. Germline V gene lookup returns CDR1 MNHNS and CDR2 SASEGT. The CDR3 consists of 14 residues. The chain's CDR3 is CASSPGGNTDTQYF. CDR3 DNA sequence: TGTGCCAGCAGTCCGGGGGGAAACACAGATACGCAGTATTTT.

This clonotype was seen repeatedly, ten times or more. V gene TRBV20-1 combines with J gene TRBJ2-5, with TRBD2 matching over 9 bases. V shed 4 bases and J 5 bases; nucleotides not matched to a gene: 5. In germline, CDR1 is DFQATT, CDR2 SNEGSKA (reference sequence). The CDR3 has 13 residues. CDR3 bases: TGCAGTGCTACCAGGACTAGCGTGGAGACCCAGTACTTC. Its translation: CSATRTSVETQYF.

This clonotype occurred many times. The chain couples TRBV12-3 or TRBV12-4 to TRBJ1-1; tentative D call: TRBD1 (5 bases). This CDR3 is built from 13 residues. Trimming removed 6 bases from V and 4 bases from J, with 12 bases in between. CDR3 nucleotide sequence: TGTGCCAGCAGGATGGGGGGAGGCACTGAAGCTTTCTTT. Protein sequence: CASRMGGGTEAFF.

This clonotype was counted at least ten times. The J gene is TRBJ2-1, the V gene TRBV9, with D perhaps TRBD1 or TRBD2 (6 bases each). Trimming shortened V by 1 base and J by 4 bases, and 15 bases separated the two germline ends. Germline loops: CDR1 SGDLS, CDR2 YYNGEE. The CDR3 totals 16 residues. The CDR3 sequence is CASSVKRQEGYNEQFF. The CDR3 DNA follows: TGTGCCAGCAGCGTAAAGAGACAGGAGGGTTACAATGAGCAGTTCTTC.

There are many counts of this clonotype. The chain has TRBV6-1 and TRBJ2-1; 12 nucleotides agree with TRBD2. The CDR3 sequence is 14 residues long. Looked up from germline, CDR1 is MNHNS and CDR2 is SASEGT. After removal of 7 bases from V and 7 bases from J, the junction contained 5 bases not matched to a gene. CDR3 DNA sequence: TGTGCCAGCACAGAGACTAGCGGGAGTAATGAGCAGTTCTTC. Amino acid sequence: CASTETSGSNEQFF.

This clonotype was detected ten times or more. V is TRBV6-1 and J is TRBJ1-3; 9 bases are a match to TRBD1. This CDR3 comprises 15 residues. The germline V gene has CDR1 MNHNS and CDR2 SASEGT. With V trimmed by 5 bases and J by 4 bases, 6 bases remained unmatched. Written as DNA, the CDR3 is TGTGCCAGCAGTCCCACAGGGGGCTCCGGAAACACCATATATTTT. It specifies CASSPTGGSGNTIYF.